The entry below gives a single T cell receptor (beta chain) sequence along with its context. The sample belongs to a study of blood T cell repertoires in COVID-19. On the study more broadly: Both acute and convalescent COVID-19 samples were obtained from the United States, Italy and Spain. The cDNA or gDNA used as material had been derived from T cells, B-cell-depleted T cells, or PBMCs.

As originally analysed: Cell counts per sample came from amplifying reference gene primers. The table came from immunoSEQ multiplex PCR; TCRdb's copy has only in-frame clones and leaves some out. Clone size and V and J calls were adopted from that table, with D and trimming inferred from the DNA. Of around 230,000 clones listed, 82% are singletons. Recovered participants had two consecutive negative NP/OP PCR tests, healthcare professional clearance, or symptom resolution. This CDR3 has 15 amino acids. V was cut by 7 bases and J by 5 bases, with 15 bases left in between. Per germline, CDR1 MNHEY and CDR2 SMNVEV (reference sequence).

This sequence originates from a man in his forties who had recovered from COVID-19. This rearrangement joins TRBV27 to TRBJ1-6; D may be TRBD1 (6 bases). The material sequenced was PBMCs or T cells enriched from blood (not recorded which). In nucleotides, the CDR3 is TGTGCCAGCACCTCGGACAGCCCCCATAATTCACCCCTCCACTTT. It specifies CASTSDSPHNSPLHF.